The 21 T cell receptor beta chains given below trace back to one sample, sequenced in a study of post-analysis software for immune sequencing data. Study-level findings and limits: Compared with controls, patients had more of 4 or 5 TRBV segments, including TRBV5-6, TRBV5-1 and TRBV20-1.

The antigens for these receptors are not known. The TCR beta cDNA libraries carried unique molecular identifiers. TCRdb itself ran the PCR reads through MiXCR, one entry per CDR3 protein. The sample has under 900,000 distinct CDR3 sequences, about 53% seen once. The material sequenced was blood. These receptors all stem from a girl aged 5-17 years with multiple sclerosis.

V is TRBV7-6 and J is TRBJ2-3, with D uncertain. Germline loops: CDR1 SGHVS, CDR2 FNYEAQ. This CDR3 region has 17 residues. V gave up 2 bases and J gave up 0 bases, with 15 bases separating them. CDR3 in DNA: TGTGCCAGCAGCTTATTCCCCCCGAGGTCCAGCACAGATACGCAGTATTTT. Protein: CASSLFPPRSSTDTQYF.

The V and J genes are TRBV10-3 and TRBJ1-1, with D hard to call. Trimming shortened V by 7 bases and J by 0 bases, and 12 bases separated the two germline ends. The CDR3 is made up of 14 amino acids. Germline V gives CDR1 ENHRY, CDR2 SYGVKD. The CDR3 loop reads CAINPDTMNTEAFF. The CDR3 DNA follows: TGTGCCATCAACCCAGACACGATGAACACTGAAGCTTTCTTT.

This clonotype appeared a few times. V is TRBV6-4 and J is TRBJ2-3; D uncertain. Trimming removed 2 bases at V and 2 bases at J, with 5 bases between. CDR1 and CDR2 from the germline V gene are MRHNA and SNTAGT. This CDR3 contains 13 residues. The CDR3 DNA follows: TGTGCCAGCAGTGACGGCCTCACAGATACGCAGTATTTT. Its translation is CASSDGLTDTQYF.

This chain uses TRBV3-1 with TRBJ1-2; D not certain. Trimming took 2 bases from V and 5 from J, leaving 9 bases between them. The CDR3 covers 13 residues. Germline V gene data show CDR1 as LGHDT and CDR2 as YNNKEL (reference sequence). CDR3 protein: CASSQRYWYGYTF. CDR3 nucleotides: TGTGCCAGCAGCCAACGGTACTGGTATGGCTACACCTTC.

V gene TRBV6-2 or TRBV6-3 combines with J gene TRBJ1-2; D is unresolved. The V end was cut by 2 bases, the J end by 5 bases, with 15 bases between. Germline assignment: CDR1 MNHEY and CDR2 SVGEGT. The CDR3 loop spans 15 amino acids. DNA of the CDR3: TGTGCCAGCAGTTACCCACAAGCGGGAGATTATGGCTACACCTTC. Translated: CASSYPQAGDYGYTF.

This sequence joins TRBV6-6 and TRBJ2-1; 7 nucleotides line up with TRBD1. CDR1 and CDR2 (germline): MNHNY, SVGAGI (reference sequence). The length of the CDR3 is 15 residues. The J segment lost 6 bases and the V segment lost 4 bases, leaving 9 bases of the junction unmatched. CDR3 sequence reads: CASSFPTGSRNEQFF. In DNA, the CDR3 is TGTGCCAGCAGTTTCCCGACAGGGAGTCGCAATGAGCAGTTCTTC.

This clonotype appeared once. The chain links TRBV5-1 to TRBJ1-2; a possible D gene is TRBD1 (5 bases). From germline, CDR1 is SGHRS and CDR2 YFSETQ. The germline V and J ends were trimmed by 1 base and 2 bases, with 12 bases remaining between them. The CDR3 is 15 amino acids. The DNA for the CDR3 is TGCGCCAGCAGCTTGAGCGGGGGAGAGAACTATGGCTACACCTTC. It yields the protein CASSLSGGENYGYTF.

Only a few counts were recorded for this clonotype. The J gene is TRBJ1-2, the V gene TRBV9; D gene ambiguous. Germline CDR1 reads SGDLS; CDR2 reads YYNGEE. Between the trimmed V and J ends, which lost 4 bases and 4 bases, there was a span of 14 bases. This CDR3 is 14 amino acids long. The CDR3 DNA reads as TGTGCCAGCAGCTCCGGCCGGCGGGGCTATGGCTACACCTTC. Its translation is CASSSGRRGYGYTF.

This clonotype was detected a few times. V and J are TRBV5-1 and TRBJ2-5, with D unresolved. Trimming pared 2 bases from V and 5 bases from J, leaving 13 bases between. CDR3 length: 14 amino acids. The germline V gene encodes CDR1 SGHRS and CDR2 YFSETQ. The CDR3 sequence: CASSLAGPRETQYF. CDR3 DNA sequence: TGCGCCAGCAGCTTAGCTGGTCCTCGGGAGACCCAGTACTTC.

This clonotype has just one count. This chain connects TRBV7-8 to TRBJ2-1; TRBD2 is a possible D gene (5 bases). The germline V and J ends were trimmed by 7 bases and 7 bases, with 26 bases remaining between them. Germline lookup yields CDR1 SGHVS and CDR2 FQNEAQ. The CDR3 is 17 amino acids. DNA of the CDR3: TGTGCCAGCACCAATACCGGCAGCGGACCCCTCTCAAATGAGCAGTTCTTC. Translating gives CASTNTGSGPLSNEQFF.

V is TRBV12-3 or TRBV12-4 and J is TRBJ1-1, with 7 bases fitting TRBD1. Germline trimming cut 5 bases from V and 5 bases from J; bases unmatched to any gene: 11. The CDR3 extends over 15 amino acids. The CDR3 DNA reads as TGTGCCAGCAGTCCGTCGAGACAGGGAGGGACTGAAGCTTTCTTT. Amino acids: CASSPSRQGGTEAFF.

The V call is TRBV29-1, the J call TRBJ2-1; TRBD2 matches 10 bases. After removal of 7 bases from V and 10 bases from J, the junction contained 10 bases not matched to a gene. The germline CDR1 and CDR2 sequences are SQVTM and ANQGSEA. This CDR3 is built from 13 residues. CDR3 DNA: TGCAGCGAAAGCGGGGGGGCCCCTGGGGAGCAGTTCTTC. It is translated as CSESGGAPGEQFF.

The J gene is TRBJ2-1, the V gene TRBV5-1; 8 bases are a match to TRBD2. V shed 4 bases, J shed 6 bases, and the junction held 6 bases outside the gene matches. Germline V lookup: CDR1 SGHRS, CDR2 YFSETQ. The CDR3 contains 14 residues. The chain's CDR3 is CASSPGTSPNEQFF. In DNA, the CDR3 is TGCGCCAGCAGCCCCGGGACTAGTCCCAATGAGCAGTTCTTC.

This clonotype was recorded a few times. V gene TRBV5-1 combines with J gene TRBJ2-7, with 11 nucleotides matching TRBD1. CDR1 is SGHRS and CDR2 is YFSETQ in the germline V gene. V lost 4 bases to trimming and J lost 6 bases; unmatched junction nucleotides: 3. This CDR3 comprises 13 residues. This CDR3 is CASSVGTGGEQYF. The CDR3 bases are TGCGCCAGCAGCGTTGGGACAGGGGGCGAGCAGTACTTC.

The V and J genes are TRBV15 and TRBJ1-1; D is uncertain. CDR3 length: 13 amino acids. Trimming cost V 8 bases and J 2 bases, with 12 bases left between them. Germline V CDR1 and CDR2: LNHNV, YYDKDF (reference sequence). The DNA of the CDR3 is TGTGCCACCTCAGACACCTATAACACTGAAGCTTTCTTT. It specifies CATSDTYNTEAFF.

The gene calls are TRBV7-2 and TRBJ2-3; no clear D. CDR3 size: 15 residues. Trimming removed 3 bases at V and 2 bases at J, with 12 bases between. CDR1 and CDR2 from the germline V gene are SGHTA and FQGNSA. The CDR3 sequence: CASSFVGKATDTQYF. CDR3 coding DNA: TGTGCCAGCAGCTTCGTGGGTAAGGCCACAGATACGCAGTATTTT.

This clonotype has a handful of counts. The gene calls are TRBV5-1 and TRBJ2-7; D could derive from TRBD1 or TRBD2 (5 bases each). The CDR3 contains 17 residues. Germline V gene data show CDR1 as SGHRS and CDR2 as YFSETQ. V lost 3 bases and J 0 bases, leaving 19 bases between the germline ends. The CDR3 region is CASSSASGTLSSYEQYF. The CDR3 region has the DNA TGCGCCAGCAGCTCCGCCTCCGGGACCTTGAGCTCCTACGAGCAGTACTTC. The whole variable domain, remainder taken from reference TRBV5-1 and TRBJ2-7, is KAGVTQTPRYLIKTRGQQVTLSCSPISGHRSVSWYQQTPGQGLQFLFEYFSETQRNKGNFPGRFSGRQFSNSRSEMNVSTLELGDSALYLCASSSASGTLSSYEQYFGPGTRLTVT.

This clonotype was seen more than once but under ten times. The chain uses TRBV12-3 or TRBV12-4 and TRBJ2-1; TRBD2 aligns across 12 bases. This CDR3 is built from 17 residues. The V and J ends lost 6 bases and 6 bases, in that order; junction bases with no gene match: 12. CDR3 sequence reads: CASSPVTSGSKRNEQFF. CDR3 bases: TGTGCCAGCAGCCCCGTGACTAGCGGGAGTAAGCGCAATGAGCAGTTCTTC.

This clonotype has more than one count but fewer than ten. V gene TRBV7-9 combines with J gene TRBJ2-1; D possibly uses TRBD1 or TRBD2 (5 bases each). The V and J ends lost 5 bases and 4 bases respectively, with 21 bases between them. The CDR3 covers 17 residues. Germline values: CDR1 SEHNR, CDR2 FQNEAQ (reference sequence). In DNA, the CDR3 is TGTGCCAGCAGCCCGCCTCGATCCGGGACCACGTACAATGAGCAGTTCTTC. Its protein product is CASSPPRSGTTYNEQFF. Supplemented by reference TRBV7-9 and TRBJ2-1, the full variable domain reads DTGVSQNPRHKITKRGQNVTFRCDPISEHNRLYWYRQTLGQGPEFLTYFQNEAQLEKSRLLSDRFSAERPKGSFSTLEIQRTEQGDSAMYLCASSPPRSGTTYNEQFFGPGTRLTVL.

The gene calls are TRBV20-1 and TRBJ2-4, with 7 bases matching TRBD2. The J call is uncertain, as TRBJ2-5 better fits the DNA end. The CDR3 spans 16 residues. Germline CDR1 reads DFQATT; CDR2 reads SNEGSKA (reference sequence). The CDR3 sequence: CSAREPGGSGQETQYF. The CDR3 nucleotides read TGCAGTGCTAGAGAACCCGGCGGTAGCGGGCAAGAGACCCAGTACTTC.

V is TRBV6-5 and J is TRBJ1-2; D uncertain. V lost 2 bases to trimming and J lost 4 bases, with 14 bases between them. Germline V lookup: CDR1 MNHEY, CDR2 SVGAGI. This CDR3 is built from 15 residues. CDR3 sequence reads: CASSYIAADRYGYTF. The CDR3 bases are TGTGCCAGCAGTTACATTGCAGCGGATCGCTATGGCTACACCTTC.